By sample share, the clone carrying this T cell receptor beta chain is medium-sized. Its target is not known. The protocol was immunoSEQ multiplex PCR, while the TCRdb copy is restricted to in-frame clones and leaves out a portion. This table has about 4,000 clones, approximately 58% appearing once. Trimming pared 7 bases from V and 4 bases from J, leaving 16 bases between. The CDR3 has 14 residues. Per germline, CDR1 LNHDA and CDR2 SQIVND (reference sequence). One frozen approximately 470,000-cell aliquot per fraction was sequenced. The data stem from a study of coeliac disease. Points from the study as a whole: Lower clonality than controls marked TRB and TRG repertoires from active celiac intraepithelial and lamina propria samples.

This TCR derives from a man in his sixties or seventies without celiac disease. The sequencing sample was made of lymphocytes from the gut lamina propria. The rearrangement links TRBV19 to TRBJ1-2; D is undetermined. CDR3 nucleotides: TGTGCCAGTACCCAAGACCGGGGTCCCTATGGCTACACCTTC. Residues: CASTQDRGPYGYTF.